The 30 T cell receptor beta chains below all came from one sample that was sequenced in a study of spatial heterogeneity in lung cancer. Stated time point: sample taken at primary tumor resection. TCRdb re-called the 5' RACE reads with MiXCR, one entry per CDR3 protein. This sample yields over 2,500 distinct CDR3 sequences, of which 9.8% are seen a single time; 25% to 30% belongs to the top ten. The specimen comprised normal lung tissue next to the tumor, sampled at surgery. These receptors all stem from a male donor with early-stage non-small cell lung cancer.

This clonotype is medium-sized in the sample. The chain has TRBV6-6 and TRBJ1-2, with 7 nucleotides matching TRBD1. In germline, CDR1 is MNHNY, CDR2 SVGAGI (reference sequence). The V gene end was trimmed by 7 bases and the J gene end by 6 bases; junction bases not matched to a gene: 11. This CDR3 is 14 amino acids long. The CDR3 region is CASTPEGRGNGYTF. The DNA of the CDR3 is TGTGCCAGCACCCCGGAAGGCAGGGGGAATGGCTACACCTTC.

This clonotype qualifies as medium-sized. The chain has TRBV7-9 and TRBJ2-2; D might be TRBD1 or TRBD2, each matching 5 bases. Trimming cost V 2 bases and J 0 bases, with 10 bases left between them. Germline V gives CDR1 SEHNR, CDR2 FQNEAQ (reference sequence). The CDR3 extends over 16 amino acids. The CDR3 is CASSLKPGPNTGELFF. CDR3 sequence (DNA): TGTGCCAGCAGCTTAAAGCCGGGACCGAACACCGGGGAGCTGTTTTTT.

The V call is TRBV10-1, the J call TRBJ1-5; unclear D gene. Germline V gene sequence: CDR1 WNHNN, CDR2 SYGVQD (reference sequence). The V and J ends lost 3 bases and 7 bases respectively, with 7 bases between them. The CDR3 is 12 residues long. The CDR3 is CASSDWEQPQHF. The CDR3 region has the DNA TGCGCCAGCAGTGATTGGGAACAGCCCCAGCATTTT.

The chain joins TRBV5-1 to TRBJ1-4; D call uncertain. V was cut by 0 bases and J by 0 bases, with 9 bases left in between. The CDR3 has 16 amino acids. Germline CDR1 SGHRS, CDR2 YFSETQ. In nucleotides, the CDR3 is TGCGCCAGCAGCTTGGTAGCCTTTGCAACTAATGAAAAACTGTTTTTT. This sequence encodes CASSLVAFATNEKLFF.

CDR3 sequence (DNA): TGTGCCAGCAACAAGGGCGGGGGAACCTACGAGCAGTACTTC. Translating it yields CASNKGGGTYEQYF. The chain links TRBV14 to TRBJ2-7, with 7 positions matching TRBD2. The CDR3 extends over 14 amino acids. CDR1 and CDR2 (germline): SGHDN, FVKESK. V trimming: 7 bases; J trimming: 2 bases; junction bases outside the gene matches: 8.

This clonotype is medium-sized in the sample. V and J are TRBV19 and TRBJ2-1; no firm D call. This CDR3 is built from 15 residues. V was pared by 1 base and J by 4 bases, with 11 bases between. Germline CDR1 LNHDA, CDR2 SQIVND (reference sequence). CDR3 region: CASSIGSEIYNEQFF. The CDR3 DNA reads TGTGCCAGTAGTATAGGGTCCGAGATTTACAATGAGCAGTTCTTC.

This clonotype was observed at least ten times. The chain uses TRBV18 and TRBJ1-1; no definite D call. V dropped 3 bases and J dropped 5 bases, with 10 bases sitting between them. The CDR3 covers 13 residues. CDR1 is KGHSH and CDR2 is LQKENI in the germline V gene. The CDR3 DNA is TGTGCCAGCTCACCCCGCGGAGGAACTGAAGCTTTCTTT. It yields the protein CASSPRGGTEAFF.

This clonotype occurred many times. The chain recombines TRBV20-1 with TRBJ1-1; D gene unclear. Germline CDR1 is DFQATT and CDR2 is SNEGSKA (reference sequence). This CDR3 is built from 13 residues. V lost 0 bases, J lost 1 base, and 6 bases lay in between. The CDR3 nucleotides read TGCAGTGCTAGAGAGTCGGGGAACACTGAAGCTTTCTTT. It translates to CSARESGNTEAFF.

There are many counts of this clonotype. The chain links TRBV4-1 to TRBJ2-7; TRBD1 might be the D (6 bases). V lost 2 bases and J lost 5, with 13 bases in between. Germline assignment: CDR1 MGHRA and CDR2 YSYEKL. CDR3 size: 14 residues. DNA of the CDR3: TGCGCCAGCAGCCAACCAGACAGGTTACACGAGCAGTACTTC. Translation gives CASSQPDRLHEQYF.

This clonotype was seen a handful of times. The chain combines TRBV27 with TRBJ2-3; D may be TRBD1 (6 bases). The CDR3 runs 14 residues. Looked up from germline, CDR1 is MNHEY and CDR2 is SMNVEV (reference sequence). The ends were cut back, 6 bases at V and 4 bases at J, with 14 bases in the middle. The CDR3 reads CASSRQVGADTQYF. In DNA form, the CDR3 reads TGTGCCAGCAGCAGACAGGTTGGGGCAGATACGCAGTATTTT.

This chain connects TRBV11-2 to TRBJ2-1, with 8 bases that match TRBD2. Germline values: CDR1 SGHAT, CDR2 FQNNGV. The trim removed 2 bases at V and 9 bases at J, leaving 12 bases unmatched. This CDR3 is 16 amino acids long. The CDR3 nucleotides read TGTGCCAGCAGCTTAATCCTAAGCGGGAGTTTGGGTGAGCAGTTCTTC. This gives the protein CASSLILSGSLGEQFF.

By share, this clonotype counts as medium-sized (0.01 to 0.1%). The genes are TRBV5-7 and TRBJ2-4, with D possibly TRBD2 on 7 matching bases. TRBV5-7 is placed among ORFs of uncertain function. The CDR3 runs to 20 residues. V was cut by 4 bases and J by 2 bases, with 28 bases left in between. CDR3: CASSADSNRREIWSKNIQYF. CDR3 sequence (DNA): TGTGCCAGCAGCGCGGACAGCAACCGGCGGGAGATCTGGTCCAAAAACATTCAGTACTTC.

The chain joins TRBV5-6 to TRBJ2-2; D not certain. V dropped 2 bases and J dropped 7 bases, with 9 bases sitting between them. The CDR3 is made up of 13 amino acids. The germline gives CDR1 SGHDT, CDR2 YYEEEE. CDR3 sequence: CASSFGLNGELFF. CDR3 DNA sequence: TGTGCCAGCAGCTTCGGATTAAACGGGGAGCTGTTTTTT.

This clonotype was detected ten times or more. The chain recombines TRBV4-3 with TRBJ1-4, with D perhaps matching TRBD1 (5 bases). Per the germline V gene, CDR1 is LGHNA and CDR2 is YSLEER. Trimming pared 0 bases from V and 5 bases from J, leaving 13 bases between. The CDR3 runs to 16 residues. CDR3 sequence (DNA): TGCGCCAGCAGCCAAGATCAAGGGGCAGGCAATGAAAAACTGTTTTTT. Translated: CASSQDQGAGNEKLFF.

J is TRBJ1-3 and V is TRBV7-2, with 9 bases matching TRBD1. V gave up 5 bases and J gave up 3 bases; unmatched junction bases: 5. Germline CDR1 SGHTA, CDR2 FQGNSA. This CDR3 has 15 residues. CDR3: CASSNRDRDGNTIYF. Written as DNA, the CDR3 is TGTGCCAGCAGCAACCGGGACAGGGATGGAAACACCATATATTTT.

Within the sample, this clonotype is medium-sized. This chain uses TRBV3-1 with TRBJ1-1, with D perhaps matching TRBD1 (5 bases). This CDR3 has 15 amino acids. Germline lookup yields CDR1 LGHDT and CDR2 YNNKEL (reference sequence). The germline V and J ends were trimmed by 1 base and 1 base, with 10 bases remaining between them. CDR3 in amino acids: CASSQVYRTNTEAFF. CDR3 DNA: TGTGCCAGCAGCCAAGTCTACAGGACGAACACTGAAGCTTTCTTT.

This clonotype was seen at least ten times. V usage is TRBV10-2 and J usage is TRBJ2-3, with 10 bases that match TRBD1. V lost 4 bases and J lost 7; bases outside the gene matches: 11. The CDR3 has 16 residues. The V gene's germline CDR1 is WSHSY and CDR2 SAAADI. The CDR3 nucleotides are TGCGCCAGCAGTGGCCTCGGACAGGGGGATTGGAATACGCAGTATTTT. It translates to CASSGLGQGDWNTQYF.

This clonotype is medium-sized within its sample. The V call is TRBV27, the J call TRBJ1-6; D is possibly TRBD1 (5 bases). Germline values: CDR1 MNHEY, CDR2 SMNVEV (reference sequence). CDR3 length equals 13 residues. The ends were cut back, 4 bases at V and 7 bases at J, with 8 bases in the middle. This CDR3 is CASSWDGNSPLHF. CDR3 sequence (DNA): TGTGCCAGCAGTTGGGACGGGAATTCACCCCTCCACTTT.

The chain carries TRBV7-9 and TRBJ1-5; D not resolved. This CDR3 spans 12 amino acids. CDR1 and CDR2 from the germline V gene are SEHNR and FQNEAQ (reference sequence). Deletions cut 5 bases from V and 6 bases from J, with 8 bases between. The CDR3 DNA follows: TGTGCCAGCAGCCTCCTGGGTCAGCCCCAGCATTTT. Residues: CASSLLGQPQHF.

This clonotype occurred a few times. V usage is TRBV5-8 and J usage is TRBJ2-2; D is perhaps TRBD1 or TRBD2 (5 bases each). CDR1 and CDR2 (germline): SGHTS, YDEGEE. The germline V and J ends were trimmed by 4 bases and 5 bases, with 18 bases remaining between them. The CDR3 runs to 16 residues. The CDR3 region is CASSPRGTVQTGELFF. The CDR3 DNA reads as TGTGCCAGCAGCCCGAGAGGGACGGTTCAGACCGGGGAGCTGTTTTTT.

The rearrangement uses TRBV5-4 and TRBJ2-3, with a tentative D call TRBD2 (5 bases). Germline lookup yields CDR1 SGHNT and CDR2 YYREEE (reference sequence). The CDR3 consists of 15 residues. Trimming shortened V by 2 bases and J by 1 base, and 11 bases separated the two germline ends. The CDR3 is CASSLHGVGTDTQYF. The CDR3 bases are TGTGCCAGCAGCTTACACGGGGTTGGCACAGATACGCAGTATTTT.

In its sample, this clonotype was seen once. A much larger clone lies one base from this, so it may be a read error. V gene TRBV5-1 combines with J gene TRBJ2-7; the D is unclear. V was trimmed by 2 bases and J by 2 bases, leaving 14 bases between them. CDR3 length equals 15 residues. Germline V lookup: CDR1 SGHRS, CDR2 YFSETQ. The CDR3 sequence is CASSLPYIDPYEQYF. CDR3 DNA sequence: TGCGCCAGCAGCTTACCTTACATCGATCCCTACGAGCAGTACTTC.

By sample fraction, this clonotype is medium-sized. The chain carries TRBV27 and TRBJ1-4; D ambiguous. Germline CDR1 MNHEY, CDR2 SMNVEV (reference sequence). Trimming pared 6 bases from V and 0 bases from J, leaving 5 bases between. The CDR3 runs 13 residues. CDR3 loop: CASSGATNEKLFF. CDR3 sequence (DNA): TGTGCCAGCAGCGGGGCAACTAATGAAAAACTGTTTTTT.

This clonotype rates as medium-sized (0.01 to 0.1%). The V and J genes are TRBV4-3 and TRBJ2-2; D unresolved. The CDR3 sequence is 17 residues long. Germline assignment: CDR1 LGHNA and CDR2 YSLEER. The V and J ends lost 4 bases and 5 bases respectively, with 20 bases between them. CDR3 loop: CASSPWNPQSRTGELFF. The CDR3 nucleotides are TGCGCCAGCAGCCCATGGAACCCACAGAGTCGAACCGGGGAGCTGTTTTTT.

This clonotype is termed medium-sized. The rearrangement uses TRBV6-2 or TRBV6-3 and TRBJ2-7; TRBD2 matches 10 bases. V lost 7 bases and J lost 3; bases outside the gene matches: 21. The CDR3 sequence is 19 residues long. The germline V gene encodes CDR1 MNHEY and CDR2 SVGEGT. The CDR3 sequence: CASTNYLAGVGRLDYEQYF. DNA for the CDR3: TGTGCCAGCACCAATTACCTAGCGGGAGTAGGGCGTCTTGACTACGAGCAGTACTTC.

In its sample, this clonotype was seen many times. The CDR3 reads CASSPTSGGAPDTQYF. Written as DNA, the CDR3 is TGCGCCAGCAGCCCGACTAGCGGGGGGGCCCCAGATACGCAGTATTTT. V is TRBV5-1 and J is TRBJ2-3, with 14 bases that match TRBD2. Germline CDR1 is SGHRS and CDR2 is YFSETQ. The CDR3 has 16 amino acids. Unmatched junction bases numbered 5, after V lost 4 bases and J lost 4 bases.

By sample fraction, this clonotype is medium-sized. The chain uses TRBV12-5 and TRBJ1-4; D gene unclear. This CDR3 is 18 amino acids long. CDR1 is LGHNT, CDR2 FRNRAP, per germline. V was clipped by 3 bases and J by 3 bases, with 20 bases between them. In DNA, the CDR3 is TGTGCTAGTGGTTTTCTCCCTAGGGCTCCGGTGGCTAATGAAAAACTGTTTTTT. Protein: CASGFLPRAPVANEKLFF.

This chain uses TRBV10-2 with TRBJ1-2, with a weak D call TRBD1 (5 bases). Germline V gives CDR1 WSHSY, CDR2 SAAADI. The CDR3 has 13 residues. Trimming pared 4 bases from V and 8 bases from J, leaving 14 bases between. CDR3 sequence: CASSGDGLWGYTF. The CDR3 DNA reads TGCGCCAGCAGTGGGGACGGGTTGTGGGGCTACACCTTC.

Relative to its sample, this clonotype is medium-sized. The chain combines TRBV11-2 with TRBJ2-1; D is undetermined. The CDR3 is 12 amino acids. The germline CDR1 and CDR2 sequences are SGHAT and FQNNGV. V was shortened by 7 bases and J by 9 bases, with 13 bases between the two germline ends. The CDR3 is CASIPPGGEQFF. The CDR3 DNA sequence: TGTGCCAGCATCCCCCCTGGTGGTGAGCAGTTCTTC.

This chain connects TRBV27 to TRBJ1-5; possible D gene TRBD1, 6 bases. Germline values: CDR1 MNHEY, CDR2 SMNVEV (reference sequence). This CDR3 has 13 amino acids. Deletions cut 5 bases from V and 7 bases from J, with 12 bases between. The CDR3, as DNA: TGTGCCAGCAGTCCATGGGACAACCAGCCCCAGCATTTT. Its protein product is CASSPWDNQPQHF.